These 27 T cell receptor beta chains were sequenced from one sample in a study of tumor-infiltrating lymphocytes in primary liver carcinoma. Bulk tissue was left unsorted, and RNA and DNA were co-extracted from about 21-30 mg of it. The researchers produced TCR beta cDNA from approximately 0.45 ug total RNA with a constant-region primer. It was through three nested multiplex PCR rounds of slightly modified ARM-PCR that TCR beta libraries arose. It was with TRBV1-TRBV30 forward primers and a C-beta reverse primer that the first two PCR rounds were run, at roughly 10 cycles each. TCRdb re-analysed the multiplex PCR reads in MiXCR, keeping a single row per CDR3 protein. The data contain 84,000 or so distinct CDR3 sequences, approximately 72% of them singletons. Material for sequencing was liver tumor tissue from sampling region 1. As for subset: tumor region T1, superior pole. The receptors here all came from a man in his forties with primary liver carcinoma and hepatitis B virus infection.

Note on this clonotype: It may be a read error: a sequence one base away is much more abundant. This rearrangement joins TRBV2 to TRBJ2-1, with 9 positions matching TRBD1. The CDR3 length is 17 residues. Germline CDR1 reads SNHLY; CDR2 reads FYNNEI. DNA for the CDR3: TGTACCAGCAGTCGCGGGGCATCGGGACAGGGAGGCAATGAGCAGTTCTTC. Protein sequence: CTSSRGASGQGGNEQFF.

In its sample, this clonotype was seen many times. The chain joins TRBV24-1 to TRBJ2-7; TRBD1 might be the D (5 bases). This CDR3 has 11 amino acids. Germline V gene data show CDR1 as KGHDR and CDR2 as SFDVKD. V lost 7 bases and J 4 bases, leaving 7 bases between the germline ends. CDR3 loop: CATSTGYEQYF. CDR3 sequence (DNA): TGTGCCACCAGCACAGGATACGAGCAGTACTTC.

This clonotype has only one observation. The junction departs from germline at one end; a sequencing error may be responsible. The gene calls are TRBV6-5 and TRBJ1-3; D gene unclear. The CDR3 is 12 amino acids. Germline V CDR1 and CDR2: MNHEY, SVGAGI. The CDR3 loop is CTSRTVGNTIDF. The CDR3 region has the DNA TGTACCAGCAGGACTGTTGGAAACACCATAGATTTT.

At least ten counts were recorded for this clonotype. The V call is TRBV6-5, the J call TRBJ2-5; 7 nucleotides match TRBD2. CDR3 length: 15 amino acids. The germline gives CDR1 MNHEY, CDR2 SVGAGI. The V gene end was trimmed by 6 bases and the J gene end by 2 bases; junction bases not matched to a gene: 9. The CDR3 coding sequence is TGTGCCAGCAGCTCCGGGTTGGGGGGGCAAGAGACCCAGTACTTC. This translates into CASSSGLGGQETQYF.

About this clonotype itself: An end of the junction differs from the germline gene, which may be a read error. CDR3 coding DNA: TGTGCCAGCAGCTTGGCTGGTACGGGCGCACATGAGACCCATTACTTC. Translating gives CASSLAGTGAHETHYF. J is TRBJ2-5 and V is TRBV5-4; D is ambiguous. This CDR3 is built from 16 residues. Germline V gives CDR1 SGHNT, CDR2 YYREEE (reference sequence). The whole variable domain, remainder taken from reference TRBV5-4 and TRBJ2-5, is ETGVTQSPTHLIKTRGQQVTLRCSSQSGHNTVSWYQQALGQGPQFIFQYYREEENGRGNFPPRFSGLQFPNYSSELNVNALELDDSALYLCASSLAGTGAHETHYFGPGTRLLVL.

Turning to this clonotype: This CDR3 is missing its conserved last phenylalanine or tryptophan, likely due to a read error. The limits of the CDR3 on the DNA are not certain, so only TCRdb's listed CDR3 is given. The rearrangement joins TRBV4-1 to TRBJ2-7; the table's D call, TRBD1, was not checked against the DNA. CDR1 is MGHRA, CDR2 YSYEKL, per germline. The CDR3 spans 15 residues, counting both ends. CDR3 region: CASSQEALREHEQYI.

The rearrangement joins TRBV13 to TRBJ2-2; TRBD2 agrees at 13 bases. The CDR3 runs to 16 residues. J lost 9 bases, V lost 6 bases, and 10 bases had no gene match. CDR1 and CDR2 from the germline V gene are PRHDT and FYEKMQ (reference sequence). CDR3 coding DNA: TGTGCCAGCAGTCCCAGGACTAGCGGGAGTGGCAGGGAGCTGTTTTTT. Its translation is CASSPRTSGSGRELFF.

Remarks on this clonotype: A read error may account for a junction end that differs from germline. The chain links TRBV2 to TRBJ2-5, with TRBD1 as a possible D gene (5 bases). CDR1 and CDR2 from the germline V gene are SNHLY and FYNNEI. The CDR3 extends over 14 amino acids. Here the CDR3 reads CASNENRGQETQYF. DNA for the CDR3: TGTGCCAGCAATGAAAATAGGGGACAAGAGACCCAGTACTTC.

For this clonotype: One end of the junction does not line up with germline, which may come from a read error. This chain connects TRBV6-1 to TRBJ2-3; 8 bases fit TRBD2. Germline V gene lookup returns CDR1 MNHNS and CDR2 SASEGT. The CDR3 is made up of 18 amino acids. The DNA of the CDR3 is TGTACCACCAGTGAACCAGCTAGCGGGCCGTATAGCACAGGTACGCAGTATTTT. It specifies CTTSEPASGPYSTGTQYF.

The genes are TRBV2 and TRBJ1-1, with D hard to call. This CDR3 is built from 12 residues. With 6 bases removed from V and 2 bases from J, the gap between germline ends came to 7 bases. Germline V gene data show CDR1 as SNHLY and CDR2 as FYNNEI. The CDR3 DNA reads TGTGCCAGCAGAGCGGGCAACACTGAAGCTTTCTTT. The encoded protein is CASRAGNTEAFF.

V gene TRBV4-1 combines with J gene TRBJ2-1; 10 positions agree with TRBD2. Per the germline V gene, CDR1 is MGHRA and CDR2 is YSYEKL. The length of the CDR3 is 18 residues. V was pared by 1 base and J by 7 bases, with 13 bases of the junction left unmatched. The CDR3 DNA reads as TGCGCCAGCAGCCAAGTAGTGGCTAGCGGGGGCCCCTGGAATGAGCAGTTCTTC. As protein: CASSQVVASGGPWNEQFF.

Comments on this clonotype: One end of the junction does not line up with germline, which may come from a read error. V usage is TRBV6-1 and J usage is TRBJ2-7, with D uncertain. The CDR3 spans 13 residues. Germline V CDR1 and CDR2: MNHNS, SASEGT. The CDR3, as DNA: TGTGCCGGCAGTGAATGGATTTTCTATGAGCAGTACTTC. This codes for CAGSEWIFYEQYF.

The V call is TRBV28, the J call TRBJ2-2; a weak D match, TRBD2 (7 bases). The germline gives CDR1 MDHEN, CDR2 SYDVKM. The CDR3 is 15 amino acids. V was pared by 3 bases and J by 4 bases, with 12 bases between. The CDR3: CASSLRGGGTGELFF. CDR3 coding DNA: TGTGCCAGCAGTTTGAGGGGGGGCGGCACCGGGGAGCTGTTTTTT. Filled out from reference TRBV28 and TRBJ2-2, the complete variable domain reads DVKVTQSSRYLVKRTGEKVFLECVQDMDHENMFWYRQDPGLGLRLIYFSYDVKMKEKGDIPEGYSVSREKKERFSLILESASTNQTSMYLCASSLRGGGTGELFFGEGSRLTVL.

Notes on this clonotype: One junction end disagrees with the germline gene, perhaps due to a read error. The chain carries TRBV10-3 and TRBJ2-3; no firm D call. CDR1 ENHRY and CDR2 SYGVKD come from the germline V gene. CDR3 length equals 19 residues. In DNA, the CDR3 is TGTACCATCAGTGAGTCGCTGGGTACGTCTAGTAGGAGCACAGATACGAAGTATTTT. Translating it yields CTISESLGTSSRSTDTKYF.

Only one count was recorded for this clonotype. A much bigger clone sits one base away, suggesting this may be a read error. The chain links TRBV30 to TRBJ2-1, with D maybe TRBD2 (6 bases). Germline assignment: CDR1 GTSNPN and CDR2 SVGIG (reference sequence). The CDR3 is 12 amino acids. The DNA of the CDR3 is TGTGCCGGCGCTTGGGAGGTAAATGATCAGTTCTTC. Residues: CAGAWEVNDQFF.

To note about this clonotype: This CDR3 is missing its conserved last phenylalanine or tryptophan, likely due to a read error. The V and J genes are TRBV5-4 and TRBJ2-7; no clear D. Germline lookup yields CDR1 SGHNT and CDR2 YYREEE (reference sequence). The CDR3 length is 13 residues. V lost 4 bases and J lost 2, with 10 bases in between. The CDR3 is CASSLGYTYEQYL. CDR3 bases: TGTGCCAGCAGCCTGGGCTATACCTACGAGCAGTACCTC.

Concerning this clonotype itself: One end of the junction does not line up with germline, which may come from a read error. This CDR3 is CASSGTGVRTEDFF. DNA of the CDR3: TGTGCCAGCAGTGGGACAGGGGTAAGGACTGAAGATTTCTTT. The chain has TRBV6-6 and TRBJ1-1; 10 bases align to TRBD1. This CDR3 has 14 amino acids. The V gene's germline CDR1 is MNHNY and CDR2 SVGAGI (reference sequence).

Note on this clonotype: The germline gene is not matched at one end of the junction; a read error may be the cause. V and J are TRBV4-1 and TRBJ1-2; a possible D gene is TRBD1 (6 bases). This CDR3 region has 16 residues. The germline CDR1 and CDR2 sequences are MGHRA and YSYEKL. CDR3 nucleotides: TGCGCCAGTAGCCCACGGACAGCGGGTGGTTATAGAGGCTACACCTTC. Its translation is CASSPRTAGGYRGYTF.

Note on this clonotype: The germline gene is not matched at one end of the junction; a read error may be the cause. The rearrangement uses TRBV6-2 or TRBV6-3 and TRBJ2-3, with D hard to call. CDR1 is MNHEY, CDR2 SVGEGT, per germline. The CDR3 sequence is 11 residues long. For the CDR3, the DNA is TGTGCCAGCAGTTTACCAGATACGCACTATTTT. Its translation is CASSLPDTHYF.

As for this clonotype: Being one base from a much bigger clone, this may be a read error. The rearrangement uses TRBV5-1 and TRBJ2-1; D is ambiguous. Germline V gene sequence: CDR1 SGHRS, CDR2 YFSETQ. This CDR3 has 11 amino acids. The CDR3 loop reads CANSETGEQFF. Here the CDR3 DNA reads TGCGCCAACAGCGAAACGGGCGAGCAGTTCTTC.

For this clonotype: Relative to the germline gene, one junction end is altered; a read error may explain this. The chain joins TRBV29-1 to TRBJ1-5, with D perhaps TRBD1 (6 bases). Germline values: CDR1 SQVTM, CDR2 ANQGSEA. This CDR3 has 13 amino acids. CDR3 sequence: CSVEVGDNQPQHF. The CDR3 bases are TGCAGCGTTGAAGTGGGGGACAATCAGCCACAGCATTTT.

This rearrangement joins TRBV6-1 to TRBJ2-7; D not certain. CDR1 is MNHNS, CDR2 SASEGT, per germline. The CDR3 has 13 residues. Trimming shortened V by 3 bases and J by 7 bases, and 13 bases separated the two germline ends. CDR3 residues: CASSDPLGNEQYF. CDR3 sequence (DNA): TGTGCCAGCAGTGACCCCTTGGGGAATGAGCAGTACTTC.

In this sample, this clonotype turned up many times. CDR3 loop: CAWSLLDSEAFF. CDR3 in DNA: TGTGCCTGGAGCCTCCTCGACAGTGAAGCTTTCTTT. The chain joins TRBV30 to TRBJ1-1; D is possibly TRBD1 (5 bases). CDR1 and CDR2 (germline): GTSNPN, SVGIG (reference sequence). The CDR3 contains 12 residues. V lost 3 bases and J lost 7, with 12 bases in between.

This clonotype has just one count. A read error is likely, as this CDR3 ends without the conserved phenylalanine or tryptophan. The chain employs TRBV4-1 and TRBJ2-5, with a possible D match to TRBD2 (6 bases). Per germline, CDR1 MGHRA and CDR2 YSYEKL. Trimming left V 7 bases short and J 2 bases short, with 20 bases between. This CDR3 spans 16 amino acids. The DNA for the CDR3 is TGCGCCAGCACCCAGGGCTTGGGACTGGGGCAAGAGACCCAGTACTCC. Translated, it gives CASTQGLGLGQETQYS.

The sample holds many counts of this clonotype. The chain uses TRBV30 and TRBJ1-6, with 8 positions matching TRBD1. The CDR3 loop spans 14 amino acids. The J segment lost 9 bases and the V segment lost 2 bases, leaving 6 bases of the junction unmatched. The germline V gene has CDR1 GTSNPN and CDR2 SVGIG (reference sequence). The CDR3 protein is CAWSLGQGGSPLHF. Written as DNA, the CDR3 is TGTGCCTGGAGTCTCGGACAGGGTGGTTCACCCCTCCACTTT. Looking up the rest from reference TRBV30 and TRBJ1-6 gives the full variable domain: SQTIHQWPATLVQPVGSPLSLECTVEGTSNPNLYWYRQAAGRGLQLLFYSVGIGQISSEVPQNLSASRPQDRQFILSSKKLLLSDSGFYLCAWSLGQGGSPLHFGNGTRLTVT.

In regard to this clonotype: At one end the junction does not follow the germline gene, possibly because of a read error. This sequence joins TRBV11-1 and TRBJ2-7; D is undetermined. This CDR3 contains 13 residues. Germline CDR1 is SGHAT and CDR2 is FQDESV (reference sequence). CDR3 coding DNA: TGTGCCAGCGGCTTAAGAACGCCATACGAGCAGTACTTC. The encoded protein is CASGLRTPYEQYF.

In this sample, this clonotype turned up a few times. V gene TRBV28 combines with J gene TRBJ2-1; TRBD2 matches at 7 bases. Trimming removed 7 bases from V and 0 bases from J; junction bases left unmatched: 21. Looked up from germline, CDR1 is MDHEN and CDR2 is SYDVKM. The CDR3 has 20 amino acids. In DNA, the CDR3 is TGTGCCAGCAAGTCGCCGGGACTAACGCGGAAAACGAGCTCCTACAATGAGCAGTTCTTC. This codes for CASKSPGLTRKTSSYNEQFF.